A single count supports the clone carrying this T cell receptor (beta chain). This sample is part of a study of shared clonotypes between healthy human individuals. The CDR3 loop spans 14 amino acids. V was shortened by 3 bases and J by 2 bases, with 8 bases between the two germline ends. Germline-derived CDR1 and CDR2 are SNHLY and FYNNEI. Assay used: immunoSEQ multiplex PCR; TCRdb lists only in-frame clones, some missing. The sample yields 980,000 or so clones, approximately 76% seen once. The donor population consisted of healthy HIV-negative adults with no recent acute infections or vaccinations. The sequencing input was memory CD4+ T cells sorted from blood. Described subset: CD45RA-negative fraction. The sequence derives from a man aged 18 to 29 in good health. The gene calls are TRBV2 and TRBJ1-5; D is unresolved. The CDR3 DNA is TGTGCCAGCAGTGAGTCGATGGGCAATCAGCCCCAGCATTTT. This translates into CASSESMGNQPQHF.